The 26 T cell receptor beta chains listed next were all sequenced from one sample in a study of PD-1 blockade in classical Hodgkin lymphoma. TCRdb's table, derived via immunoSEQ multiplex PCR, lists solely in-frame clones and lacks some. The table includes under 30,000 clones, around 70% detected once. Exposure to brentuximab vedotin varied, and each patient had relapsed following autologous stem cell transplantation. The input for sequencing was peripheral blood mononuclear cells (PBMCs), taken before the second cycle of nivolumab. The receptors derive from a human donor with classical Hodgkin lymphoma.

This clone was seen once. The rearrangement links TRBV6-5 to TRBJ1-1; 10 bases align to TRBD1. Germline CDR1 and CDR2: MNHEY and SVGAGI. The CDR3 extends over 15 amino acids. The J segment lost 1 base and the V segment lost 4 bases, leaving 3 bases of the junction unmatched. DNA for the CDR3: TGTGCCAGCAGTTTGACAGGGGGCTCGAACACTGAAGCTTTCTTT. Residues: CASSLTGGSNTEAFF.

The CDR3 here is CAWSVGVRGLHEQYF. For the CDR3, the DNA is TGTGCCTGGAGTGTAGGGGTCAGGGGGCTTCACGAGCAGTACTTC. This chain uses TRBV30 with TRBJ2-7, with 8 bases aligning to TRBD1. This CDR3 region has 15 residues. V was clipped by 0 bases and J by 5 bases; unmatched bases: 9. The germline CDR1 and CDR2 sequences are GTSNPN and SVGIG (reference sequence).

The chain combines TRBV9 with TRBJ2-1; D is unresolved. This CDR3 spans 15 amino acids. CDR1 and CDR2 from the germline V gene are SGDLS and YYNGEE. The germline V and J ends were trimmed by 0 bases and 2 bases, with 9 bases remaining between them. The CDR3, as DNA: TGTGCCAGCAGCGTAGGGGCAGGTCCCTACAATGAGCAGTTCTTC. Amino acids: CASSVGAGPYNEQFF.

The J gene is TRBJ1-2, the V gene TRBV19; D perhaps matches TRBD1 (5 bases). The CDR3 is made up of 12 amino acids. Trimming pared 7 bases from V and 8 bases from J, leaving 14 bases between. Germline values: CDR1 LNHDA, CDR2 SQIVND (reference sequence). The CDR3 reads CASMGVGAGYTF. CDR3 bases: TGTGCCAGTATGGGGGTGGGAGCCGGCTACACCTTC.

This clone was counted between two and nine times. This chain joins TRBV18 and TRBJ1-5; D gene unclear. Germline-derived CDR1 and CDR2 are KGHSH and LQKENI. Trimming left V 3 bases short and J 0 bases short, with 9 bases between. This CDR3 comprises 15 residues. CDR3 in DNA: TGTGCCAGCTCACCGAACCTTAATAGCAATCAGCCCCAGCATTTT. It translates to CASSPNLNSNQPQHF.

There are a few counts of this clone. The genes are TRBV19 and TRBJ1-2; D not resolved. The CDR3 spans 16 residues. Between the trimmed V and J ends, which lost 6 bases and 5 bases, there was a span of 22 bases. Germline CDR1 and CDR2: LNHDA and SQIVND (reference sequence). This CDR3 reads CASRPMGQQSNYGYTF. CDR3 nucleotide sequence: TGTGCCAGTAGGCCCATGGGCCAGCAAAGTAATTATGGCTACACCTTC.

The V and J genes are TRBV7-2 and TRBJ2-5, with 12 positions matching TRBD2. The CDR3 totals 14 residues. Germline lookup yields CDR1 SGHTA and CDR2 FQGNSA. After removal of 8 bases from V and 4 bases from J, the junction contained 5 bases not matched to a gene. The CDR3 nucleotides are TGTGCCAGCTCCGCTAGCGGGAGGGGAGAGACCCAGTACTTC. It specifies CASSASGRGETQYF.

In its sample, this clone was seen a few times. The gene calls are TRBV20-1 and TRBJ2-3; TRBD1 agrees at 8 bases. The germline CDR1 and CDR2 sequences are DFQATT and SNEGSKA (reference sequence). CDR3 length equals 11 residues. Trimming at V came to 5 bases and at J to 8 bases, leaving 3 bases not matched to a gene. Here the CDR3 DNA reads TGCAGTGCTCTACAGGGGGGTACGCAGTATTTT. It codes for CSALQGGTQYF.

There are a few counts of this clone. The chain recombines TRBV13 with TRBJ2-1; no clear D gene. The CDR3 is 18 amino acids. Germline V gene lookup returns CDR1 PRHDT and CDR2 FYEKMQ (reference sequence). Trimming stripped 0 bases from V and 0 bases from J, with 15 bases between. CDR3 amino acids: CASSLGSGSASSYNEQFF. As DNA, the CDR3 is TGTGCCAGCAGCTTAGGTAGTGGGTCCGCGAGCTCCTACAATGAGCAGTTCTTC.

The chain joins TRBV11-2 to TRBJ1-5, with D perhaps matching TRBD1 (6 bases). Germline CDR1 is SGHAT and CDR2 is FQNNGV. The CDR3 extends over 18 amino acids. V gave up 2 bases and J gave up 0 bases, with 17 bases separating them. The CDR3 spells CASSLMDRGINSNQPQHF. The CDR3 nucleotides are TGTGCCAGCAGCTTAATGGACAGAGGGATTAATAGCAATCAGCCCCAGCATTTT.

The chain recombines TRBV5-1 with TRBJ2-5; 10 bases line up with TRBD2. The CDR3 length is 16 residues. Germline CDR1 and CDR2: SGHRS and YFSETQ. The ends lost 4 bases at V and 0 bases at J; junction bases unmatched: 6. The CDR3 DNA sequence: TGCGCCAGCAGCGGGGGGACTAGCGCTAACCAAGAGACCCAGTACTTC. Residues: CASSGGTSANQETQYF. Drawing the rest from reference TRBV5-1 and TRBJ2-5, the complete variable domain is KAGVTQTPRYLIKTRGQQVTLSCSPISGHRSVSWYQQTPGQGLQFLFEYFSETQRNKGNFPGRFSGRQFSNSRSEMNVSTLELGDSALYLCASSGGTSANQETQYFGPGTRLLVL.

The chain combines TRBV28 with TRBJ2-7; no definite D call. CDR1 is MDHEN and CDR2 is SYDVKM in the germline V gene. This CDR3 comprises 11 residues. Trimming shortened V by 3 bases and J by 5 bases, and 5 bases separated the two germline ends. The CDR3 reads CASSFADEQYF. CDR3 bases: TGTGCCAGCAGTTTTGCGGACGAGCAGTACTTC.

This clone was counted between two and nine times. The chain carries TRBV28 and TRBJ2-7, with 11 bases fitting TRBD1. V lost 7 bases, J lost 6 bases, and 11 bases stayed unmatched. The length of the CDR3 is 15 residues. Germline V lookup: CDR1 MDHEN, CDR2 SYDVKM. CDR3 sequence reads: CASTSFGQGAGEQYF. The CDR3 bases are TGTGCCAGCACCTCCTTCGGACAGGGGGCCGGCGAGCAGTACTTC. The variable domain in full, with the rest retrieved from reference TRBV28 and TRBJ2-7, is DVKVTQSSRYLVKRTGEKVFLECVQDMDHENMFWYRQDPGLGLRLIYFSYDVKMKEKGDIPEGYSVSREKKERFSLILESASTNQTSMYLCASTSFGQGAGEQYFGPGTRLTVT.

J is TRBJ2-1 and V is TRBV6-6; TRBD1 is a possible D gene (6 bases). Germline CDR1 and CDR2: MNHNY and SVGAGI (reference sequence). This CDR3 region has 14 residues. V was clipped by 6 bases and J by 0 bases, with 9 bases between them. As DNA, the CDR3 is TGTGCCAGCAGCCGGGACACCTCCTACAATGAGCAGTTCTTC. Its translation: CASSRDTSYNEQFF.

This chain connects TRBV6-5 to TRBJ2-7; 10 bases agree with TRBD1. This CDR3 region has 13 residues. Germline V lookup: CDR1 MNHEY, CDR2 SVGAGI. V gave up 8 bases and J gave up 3 bases; unmatched junction bases: 4. The chain's CDR3 is CASQRTGGYEQYF. The CDR3 coding sequence is TGTGCCAGCCAACGGACAGGGGGCTACGAGCAGTACTTC.

This clone has only a few counts. The chain uses TRBV5-4 and TRBJ1-4, with 8 positions matching TRBD1. V was pared by 4 bases and J by 8 bases, with 10 bases of the junction left unmatched. Germline lookup yields CDR1 SGHNT and CDR2 YYREEE (reference sequence). CDR3 length: 15 amino acids. CDR3 sequence (DNA): TGTGCCAGCAGCCCAGGGGGCGCAAGTATGGAAAAACTGTTTTTT. This sequence encodes CASSPGGASMEKLFF.

The chain is built from TRBV7-3 and TRBJ2-1, with TRBD2 matching over 8 bases. V trimming: 2 bases; J trimming: 4 bases; junction bases outside the gene matches: 7. The CDR3 totals 16 residues. CDR1 SGHTA and CDR2 FQGTGA come from the germline V gene. This CDR3 reads CASSLFGTSTYNEQFF. CDR3 in DNA: TGTGCCAGCAGCTTATTTGGGACTAGTACTTACAATGAGCAGTTCTTC.

The chain joins TRBV10-3 to TRBJ2-7; 7 bases align to TRBD1. Germline V gives CDR1 ENHRY, CDR2 SYGVKD. The CDR3 is made up of 14 amino acids. V lost 3 bases and J lost 0; bases outside the gene matches: 2. As DNA, the CDR3 is TGTGCCATCAGTGATCAGGGGGTCTCCTACGAGCAGTACTTC. Translating it yields CAISDQGVSYEQYF.

The chain carries TRBV28 and TRBJ2-1, with D tentatively TRBD2 (6 bases). Per the germline V gene, CDR1 is MDHEN and CDR2 is SYDVKM. The CDR3 is 15 residues long. V gave up 6 bases and J gave up 5 bases, with 17 bases separating them. This chain's CDR3 is CASRTTLASNNEQFF. The CDR3, as DNA: TGTGCCAGCAGGACGACACTAGCAAGCAACAATGAGCAGTTCTTC.

The chain couples TRBV5-6 to TRBJ2-1; 10 bases line up with TRBD2. The J segment lost 7 bases and the V segment lost 2 bases, leaving 0 bases of the junction unmatched. Per germline, CDR1 SGHDT and CDR2 YYEEEE. The CDR3 spans 13 residues. For the CDR3, the DNA is TGTGCCAGCAGCTTAGCGGGGGGGAATGAGCAGTTCTTC. It is translated as CASSLAGGNEQFF.

This clone was counted only a few times. The V gene is TRBV29-1, the J gene TRBJ2-7, with TRBD2 matching over 9 bases. The junction had 10 bases not matched to a gene; V was cut back by 1 base and J by 3 bases. The CDR3 contains 16 residues. CDR1 is SQVTM and CDR2 is ANQGSEA in the germline V gene. CDR3 bases: TGCAGCGTTGAAGGACAGGGTCTAGCGGGGCGCTACGAGCAGTACTTC. Translation gives CSVEGQGLAGRYEQYF.

This chain joins TRBV10-2 and TRBJ2-6; D not resolved. Germline assignment: CDR1 WSHSY and CDR2 SAAADI. This CDR3 has 16 amino acids. Trimming removed 0 bases from V and 0 bases from J, with 6 bases in between. The CDR3 reads CASSESLVSGANVLTF. CDR3 coding DNA: TGCGCCAGCAGTGAGTCGCTGGTCTCTGGGGCCAACGTCCTGACTTTC.

The rearrangement joins TRBV2 to TRBJ1-2; no clear D gene. V gave up 6 bases and J gave up 7 bases, with 27 bases separating them. Germline CDR1 SNHLY, CDR2 FYNNEI. CDR3 length: 17 residues. CDR3 amino acids: CASSAGGLSPLSGGYTF. The CDR3 region has the DNA TGTGCCAGCAGCGCTGGTGGGCTGTCACCTTTGTCGGGTGGCTACACCTTC.

This sequence joins TRBV5-1 and TRBJ2-1, with D maybe TRBD1 (5 bases). The CDR3 runs to 15 residues. Germline CDR1 and CDR2: SGHRS and YFSETQ. Trimming removed 2 bases from V and 5 bases from J, with 14 bases in between. The CDR3 here is CASSFLQGRNNEQFF. CDR3 nucleotides: TGCGCCAGCAGCTTCCTCCAGGGAAGGAACAATGAGCAGTTCTTC.

This clone turned up a few times. The CDR3 spells CASSIGGYEQYF. CDR3 sequence (DNA): TGTGCCAGTAGTATCGGGGGATACGAGCAGTACTTC. The genes are TRBV19 and TRBJ2-7; weak D call: TRBD2 (6 bases). The germline CDR1 and CDR2 sequences are LNHDA and SQIVND (reference sequence). The CDR3 runs to 12 residues. Between the trimmed V and J ends, which lost 3 bases and 4 bases, there was a span of 7 bases. The full variable domain, its missing parts supplied by reference TRBV19 and TRBJ2-7, is DGGITQSPKYLFRKEGQNVTLSCEQNLNHDAMYWYRQDPGQGLRLIYYSQIVNDFQKGDIAEGYSVSREKKESFPLTVTSAQKNPTAFYLCASSIGGYEQYFGPGTRLTVT.

The chain couples TRBV11-2 to TRBJ2-7, with 7 bases that match TRBD2. V dropped 5 bases and J dropped 2; count of bases not matched to a gene: 9. Germline CDR1 is SGHAT and CDR2 is FQNNGV. The CDR3 loop spans 15 amino acids. The CDR3 is CASSRSGGGTYEQYF. DNA of the CDR3: TGTGCCAGCAGCCGGTCGGGGGGTGGGACCTACGAGCAGTACTTC.